This TCR beta chain was retrieved from a study of cytomegalovirus exposure and HLA in healthy donors. Of note for this clone: Its antigen is unknown.

PCR was performed using 60 Vbeta and 13 Jbeta primers. TCRdb keeps only in-frame clones here, not all; method: immunoSEQ multiplex PCR. The data contain tens of thousands of clones, more than 70% of them singletons. General observations from the study: On later analysis, the bulk of CMV-associated TCR beta chains appeared to be HLA-restricted. The study recorded 150 to 200 TCR beta chains that were cytomegalovirus-associated. The Asian-associated ancestry cluster reportedly had fewer N-insertions than the approximately 690-donor mean in a later analysis. The classifier, whose performance was assessed in both the original and validation cohorts, reportedly diagnosed cytomegalovirus status with high specificity and sensitivity.

The CDR3 loop spans 13 amino acids. V lost 6 bases and J lost 4; bases outside the gene matches: 6. In germline, CDR1 is SQVTM, CDR2 ANQGSEA. The sequence was obtained from a middle-aged woman in good health and CMV-seropositive. Sequencing used PBMCs. The chain has TRBV29-1 and TRBJ1-3; TRBD1 matches at 7 bases. The CDR3 sequence: CSVALTGGNTIYF. As DNA, the CDR3 is TGCAGCGTAGCCCTGACAGGGGGAAACACCATATATTTT.